These 21 T cell receptor beta chains originate from one sample sequenced in a study of preoperative IRX-2 immunotherapy in early breast cancer. Treatment denoted: preoperative locoregional IRX-2 cytokine immunotherapy. The protocol was immunoSEQ multiplex PCR, while the TCRdb copy is restricted to in-frame clones and leaves out a portion. Of fewer than 70,000 clones detected, around 94% appear once; the ten largest clones hold approximately 1.8%. The specimen was collected from a patient treated with IRX-2 immunotherapy. The receptors derive from a human donor with breast cancer.

V and J are TRBV11-1 and TRBJ2-6; 7 bases are a match to TRBD1. The V gene end was trimmed by 3 bases and the J gene end by 1 base; junction bases not matched to a gene: 0. CDR1 is SGHAT and CDR2 is FQDESV in the germline V gene (reference sequence). CDR3 length equals 15 residues. The CDR3 DNA follows: TGTGCCAGCAGCTTCAGGGGGTCTGGGGCCAACGTCCTGACTTTC. Its protein is CASSFRGSGANVLTF.

This clone was recorded only once. The rearrangement uses TRBV7-9 and TRBJ1-3; D is undetermined. The CDR3 is made up of 15 amino acids. Looked up from germline, CDR1 is SEHNR and CDR2 is FQNEAQ (reference sequence). V lost 5 bases to trimming and J lost 0 bases, with 11 bases between them. In DNA form, the CDR3 reads TGTGCCAGCAGCCGGACGGGTAGCTCTGGAAACACCATATATTTT. Translated, it gives CASSRTGSSGNTIYF.

The rearrangement joins TRBV28 to TRBJ2-3, with no clear D. CDR1 MDHEN and CDR2 SYDVKM come from the germline V gene. Trimming took 3 bases from V and 1 from J, leaving 8 bases between them. The CDR3 has 14 residues. The CDR3 is CASSFVAGTDTQYF. CDR3 DNA sequence: TGTGCCAGCAGTTTCGTGGCGGGCACAGATACGCAGTATTTT.

The chain has TRBV28 and TRBJ1-3; the D is unclear. CDR3 length: 16 residues. Trimming left V 3 bases short and J 0 bases short, with 12 bases between. Per germline, CDR1 MDHEN and CDR2 SYDVKM. The CDR3 nucleotides read TGTGCCAGCAGTTTCCTCGACGGAACCTCTGGAAACACCATATATTTT. This translates into CASSFLDGTSGNTIYF.

This chain joins TRBV6-6 and TRBJ1-3; D might be TRBD1 (5 bases). CDR3 length: 13 residues. Germline values: CDR1 MNHNY, CDR2 SVGAGI (reference sequence). The ends were cut back, 11 bases at V and 2 bases at J, with 13 bases in the middle. CDR3 bases: TGTGCCTCAGGGACTGCGCCTGGAAACACCATATATTTT. It encodes CASGTAPGNTIYF.

This sequence joins TRBV9 and TRBJ2-3; 9 bases map to TRBD2. This CDR3 is 15 amino acids long. J was trimmed by 4 bases and V by 4 bases; bases with no gene match: 7. Germline lookup yields CDR1 SGDLS and CDR2 YYNGEE. The CDR3 spells CASSPGLAISDTQYF. In nucleotides, the CDR3 is TGTGCCAGCAGCCCGGGACTAGCTATATCAGATACGCAGTATTTT.

V and J are TRBV7-2 and TRBJ2-2, with 8 nucleotides matching TRBD2. The CDR3 runs to 16 residues. The J segment lost 4 bases and the V segment lost 2 bases, leaving 6 bases of the junction unmatched. The V gene's germline CDR1 is SGHTA and CDR2 FQGNSA. CDR3 residues: CASSLRGSGSTGELFF. The DNA of the CDR3 is TGTGCCAGCAGCTTAAGGGGGAGCGGGAGCACCGGGGAGCTGTTTTTT.

The chain recombines TRBV29-1 with TRBJ2-7; 7 bases are shared with TRBD1. This CDR3 comprises 15 residues. V dropped 3 bases and J dropped 2; count of bases not matched to a gene: 10. Germline V gene sequence: CDR1 SQVTM, CDR2 ANQGSEA. In DNA, the CDR3 is TGCAGCGTTGACACTCCCGGGACAGAGGCCTACGAGCAGTACTTC. Translation: CSVDTPGTEAYEQYF.

The chain has TRBV5-1 and TRBJ2-1; a possible D gene is TRBD1 (5 bases). V was pared by 4 bases and J by 6 bases, with 11 bases between. Per germline, CDR1 SGHRS and CDR2 YFSETQ. There are 13 residues in the CDR3. The CDR3 loop is CASSGWQGNEQFF. As DNA, the CDR3 is TGCGCCAGCAGCGGGTGGCAGGGCAATGAGCAGTTCTTC.

The genes are TRBV2 and TRBJ2-7, with D possibly TRBD2 on 6 matching bases. With 6 bases removed from V and 6 bases from J, the gap between germline ends came to 15 bases. Germline-derived CDR1 and CDR2 are SNHLY and FYNNEI. This CDR3 contains 13 residues. CDR3 amino acids: CASRVAALREQYF. The CDR3 DNA is TGTGCCAGCAGGGTAGCGGCCTTGCGCGAGCAGTACTTC.

The chain uses TRBV7-8 and TRBJ1-3; the match to TRBD1 covers 7 bases. The length of the CDR3 is 16 residues. The ends lost 4 bases at V and 0 bases at J; junction bases unmatched: 6. Germline lookup yields CDR1 SGHVS and CDR2 FQNEAQ. The CDR3 DNA is TGTGCCAGCAGCTCCCGGACAGGCCCCTCTGGAAACACCATATATTTT. Its translation is CASSSRTGPSGNTIYF.

The rearrangement links TRBV23-1 to TRBJ2-7; D gene unclear. TRBV23-1 is designated an ORF whose function remains uncertain. The CDR3 is 14 residues long. V was clipped by 1 base and J by 6 bases, with 13 bases between them. The CDR3 DNA reads TGCGCCAGCAGTCAATTCCCTAAGCCCCTCGAGCAGTACTTC. This encodes CASSQFPKPLEQYF.

This clone was recorded only once. J is TRBJ2-1 and V is TRBV7-3; 7 bases agree with TRBD2. CDR1 is SGHTA, CDR2 FQGTGA, per germline. This CDR3 is built from 15 residues. The V segment lost 0 bases and the J segment 5 bases; nucleotides outside the gene matches: 4. CDR3 amino acids: CASSLTGGVDNEQFF. The CDR3 nucleotides read TGTGCCAGCAGCTTAACGGGGGGGGTGGACAATGAGCAGTTCTTC.

J is TRBJ2-2 and V is TRBV15; 8 bases are shared with TRBD2. The CDR3 extends over 15 amino acids. Germline CDR1 reads LNHNV; CDR2 reads YYDKDF (reference sequence). J lost 3 bases, V lost 2 bases, and 2 bases had no gene match. The CDR3 region is CATSRSGGDTGELFF. CDR3 nucleotide sequence: TGTGCCACCAGCAGATCGGGGGGGGACACCGGGGAGCTGTTTTTT.

The chain couples TRBV2 to TRBJ2-7; the D gene could be TRBD1 or TRBD2 (5 bases each). Deletions cut 3 bases from V and 0 bases from J, with 9 bases between. The CDR3 is 14 residues long. In germline, CDR1 is SNHLY, CDR2 FYNNEI. The CDR3 DNA sequence: TGTGCCAGCAGTGATGGGGGTCTCTCCTACGAGCAGTACTTC. This encodes CASSDGGLSYEQYF.

J is TRBJ2-5 and V is TRBV5-1; D might be TRBD1 (6 bases). V was pared by 0 bases and J by 2 bases, with 11 bases between. The CDR3 length is 15 residues. Germline V gene data show CDR1 as SGHRS and CDR2 as YFSETQ. The CDR3 region is CASSLAGTQQETQYF. The CDR3 DNA reads as TGCGCCAGCAGCTTGGCCGGGACACAACAAGAGACCCAGTACTTC.

The CDR3 coding sequence is TGTGCCAGCAGCTTGTCCCCCTACGAGCAGTACTTC. Residues: CASSLSPYEQYF. The chain joins TRBV5-4 to TRBJ2-7; D unclear. The CDR3 has 12 residues. Per germline, CDR1 SGHNT and CDR2 YYREEE (reference sequence). The V end lost 1 base, the J end lost 2 bases, and 4 bases lay between the germline ends.

The J gene is TRBJ1-1, the V gene TRBV5-6, with D unresolved. This CDR3 region has 16 residues. Looked up from germline, CDR1 is SGHDT and CDR2 is YYEEEE. Trimming took 0 bases from V and 5 from J, leaving 17 bases between them. The CDR3 bases are TGTGCCAGCAGCTTGGATCGCGGCAGATGGAAAACTGAAGCTTTCTTT. Translation gives CASSLDRGRWKTEAFF.

This chain uses TRBV5-6 with TRBJ2-2; the D call may be TRBD1 or TRBD2 (6 bases each). CDR1 is SGHDT, CDR2 YYEEEE, per germline. The CDR3 length is 14 residues. V was shortened by 6 bases and J by 6 bases, with 15 bases between the two germline ends. CDR3: CASTDSGASGELFF. The CDR3 coding sequence is TGTGCCAGCACCGACTCGGGGGCGTCCGGGGAGCTGTTTTTT.

V and J are TRBV6-1 and TRBJ1-2; no reliable D call. CDR3 size: 15 residues. With 2 bases removed from V and 8 bases from J, the gap between germline ends came to 18 bases. Germline V gene sequence: CDR1 MNHNS, CDR2 SASEGT. CDR3 DNA sequence: TGTGCCAGCAGTGAACCCTTAGGGTTTCGCGAGGGCTACACCTTC. This gives the protein CASSEPLGFREGYTF.

The chain carries TRBV11-2 and TRBJ2-5; D call uncertain. This CDR3 contains 13 residues. V lost 0 bases and J 5 bases, leaving 7 bases between the germline ends. Germline V CDR1 and CDR2: SGHAT, FQNNGV. The CDR3 spells CASSLDRTETQYF. In DNA, the CDR3 is TGTGCCAGCAGCTTAGACAGAACTGAGACCCAGTACTTC.